There are many counts of the clone carrying this T cell receptor beta chain. Its antigen remains unidentified. This CDR3 contains 14 residues. V lost 3 bases and J lost 0, with 7 bases in between. Germline V gene data show CDR1 as SGDLS and CDR2 as YYNGEE. Genomic DNA served as template for TCR beta VDJ and CDR3 profiling. MiXCR, run by TCRdb on the reads, gives a single entry per CDR3 protein. The table includes 120,000 or so distinct CDR3 sequences, 50% to 70% detected once. Whoever was chosen for sequencing had shown CD8+CD57+ cell expansion by flow cytometry. Every patient was diagnosed with severe acquired aplastic anemia. No therapy had been given to the patients at the time of blood sampling. These data originate in a study of CD8+CD57+ T cells in acquired aplastic anemia. Study-level information: Average DNA yield from sorted CD4+ and CD8+ cells was about 2.9 ug. Study observations and caveats: CD8+ Simpson's diversity showed no significant patient-control difference.

The TCR sequence derives from a human donor with aplastic anemia. J is TRBJ1-5 and V is TRBV9, with TRBD1 as a possible D gene (5 bases). The sample comprised sorted CD4+, CD8+, or CD8+CD57+ T cells (not recorded which) from PBMCs. CDR3 DNA sequence: TGTGCCAGCAGCGCGGGGACTAGCAATCAGCCCCAGCATTTT. Translated: CASSAGTSNQPQHF. Using reference TRBV9 and TRBJ1-5 for the parts outside the CDR3, the full variable domain is DSGVTQTPKHLITATGQRVTLRCSPRSGDLSVYWYQQSLDQGLQFLIQYYNGEERAKGNILERFSAQQFPDLHSELNLSSLELGDSALYFCASSAGTSNQPQHFGDGTRLSIL.